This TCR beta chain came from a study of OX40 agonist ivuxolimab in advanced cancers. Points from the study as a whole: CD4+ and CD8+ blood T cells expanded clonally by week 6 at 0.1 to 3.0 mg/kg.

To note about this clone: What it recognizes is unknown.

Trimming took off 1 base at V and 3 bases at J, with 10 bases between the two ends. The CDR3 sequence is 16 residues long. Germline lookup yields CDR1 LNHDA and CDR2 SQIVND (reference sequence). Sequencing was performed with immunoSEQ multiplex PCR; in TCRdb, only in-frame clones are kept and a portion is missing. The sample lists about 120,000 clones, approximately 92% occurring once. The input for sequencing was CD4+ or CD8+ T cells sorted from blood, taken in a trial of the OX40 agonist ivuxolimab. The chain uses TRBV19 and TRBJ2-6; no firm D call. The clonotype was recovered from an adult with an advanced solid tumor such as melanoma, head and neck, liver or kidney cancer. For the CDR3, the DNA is TGTGCCAGTAGTATAGGCCCGGCGGTTGGGGCCAACGTCCTGACTTTC. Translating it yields CASSIGPAVGANVLTF. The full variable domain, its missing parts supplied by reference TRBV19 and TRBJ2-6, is DGGITQSPKYLFRKEGQNVTLSCEQNLNHDAMYWYRQDPGQGLRLIYYSQIVNDFQKGDIAEGYSVSREKKESFPLTVTSAQKNPTAFYLCASSIGPAVGANVLTFGAGSRLTVL.